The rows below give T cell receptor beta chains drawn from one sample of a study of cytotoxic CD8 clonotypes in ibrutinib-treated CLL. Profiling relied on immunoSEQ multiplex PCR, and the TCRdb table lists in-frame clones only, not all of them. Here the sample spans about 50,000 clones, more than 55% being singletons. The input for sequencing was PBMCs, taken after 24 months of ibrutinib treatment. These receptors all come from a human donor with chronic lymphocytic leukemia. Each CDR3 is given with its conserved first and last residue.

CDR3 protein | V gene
CATQGPGVDEKLFF | TRBV2
CASSSSGTGGTGELFF | TRBV19
CASSPSWGQETQYF | TRBV6-5
CASSLALGEELFF | TRBV5-1
CASSPGPAMGYGYTF | TRBV4-1
CASSQDGGGNSPLHF | TRBV4-1
CASSQRMTGLDEKLFF | TRBV4-1
CASSPGELGGYTF | TRBV19
CASSFGERGSYGYTF | TRBV27
CASSEAGVSRGQETQYF | TRBV6-1
CSALSVGDQPQHF | TRBV29-1
CASTADRGYSNQPQHF | TRBV19
CASAFAGGGIGGYTF | TRBV19
CASRPFMGAPMNTEAFF | TRBV2
CASSGRQGNQPQHF | TRBV2
CASSYSGVGVRQPQHF | TRBV6-5
CASSLGGGSGTGELFF | TRBV5-4
CASSPGRGTAGELFF | TRBV18
CASSYRAGDNSPLHF | TRBV6-6
CASSWDSSYEQYF | TRBV5-1
CASRGDRPNYGYTF | TRBV6-1
CASSPPGQAASGELFF | TRBV18
CASSYARDSKRNQLGYTF | TRBV6-7
CASRGTGSTNEKLFF | TRBV2
CASREQTGANVLTF | TRBV10-2
CASSSYQETQYF | TRBV5-4
CASRDSGANVLTF | TRBV6-5
CASTPGTGGQPQHF | TRBV9
CASSQDVFGGPSYEQYF | TRBV14
CASSPGTGSSGNTIYF | TRBV5-8
CASSPGGAGANVLTF | TRBV5-1
CASSLDGGRDGYTF | TRBV5-1
CASSRGGGYTDTQYF | TRBV19
CASSEPGTRLYGYTF | TRBV2
CASSRTLLMTDYEQYF | TRBV5-6
CASRQAFNEKLFF | TRBV5-1
CASRTSDRGETQPQHF | TRBV28
CASSVGGQRNYGYTF | TRBV5-4
CASRDGVYNEQFF | TRBV2
CSGDRGGTEAFF | TRBV29-1
CASSRTHRQGGRVGAFF | TRBV7-9
CASSYRGPSIYGYTF | TRBV6-6
CASSSSTGADTQYF | TRBV28
CASSLAGDTQYF | TRBV5-1
CASSRAAGGGVVDEQYF | TRBV4-1
CASSLQARNSPLHF | TRBV27
CASSRSSDRFYGYTF | TRBV5-1
CARSSDRRIYGYTF | TRBV5-3
CASIGQNSYEQYF | TRBV28
CASYTGAGSLSGNTIYF | TRBV10-2
CASSLAGGGGRDTQYF | TRBV5-1
CASSPSRPNTGELFF | TRBV5-1
CASSEIQGQGYEKLFF | TRBV2
CASSYGGQGPNYGYTF | TRBV6-6
CASTTGPNEQFF | TRBV6-6
CASSFQAMAGELFF | TRBV5-4
CSGGSPETQYF | TRBV20-1
CASRPASTWRGYTF | TRBV27
CASSSDRSGELFF | TRBV5-1
CASSPGPTGIANTEAFF | TRBV7-8